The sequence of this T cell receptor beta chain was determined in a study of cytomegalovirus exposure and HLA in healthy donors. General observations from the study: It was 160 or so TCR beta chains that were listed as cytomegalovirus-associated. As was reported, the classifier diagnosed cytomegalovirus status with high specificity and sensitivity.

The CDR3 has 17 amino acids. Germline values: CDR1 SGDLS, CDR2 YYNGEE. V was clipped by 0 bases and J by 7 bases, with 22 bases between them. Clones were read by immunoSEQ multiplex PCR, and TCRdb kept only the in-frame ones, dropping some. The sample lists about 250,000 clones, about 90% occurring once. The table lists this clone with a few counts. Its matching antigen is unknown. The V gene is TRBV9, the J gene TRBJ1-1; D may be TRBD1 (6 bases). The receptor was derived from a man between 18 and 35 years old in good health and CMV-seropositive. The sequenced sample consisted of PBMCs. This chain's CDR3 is CASSVEGQGLEWGEAFF. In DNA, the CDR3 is TGTGCCAGCAGCGTAGAGGGTCAGGGGCTGGAGTGGGGTGAAGCTTTCTTT.